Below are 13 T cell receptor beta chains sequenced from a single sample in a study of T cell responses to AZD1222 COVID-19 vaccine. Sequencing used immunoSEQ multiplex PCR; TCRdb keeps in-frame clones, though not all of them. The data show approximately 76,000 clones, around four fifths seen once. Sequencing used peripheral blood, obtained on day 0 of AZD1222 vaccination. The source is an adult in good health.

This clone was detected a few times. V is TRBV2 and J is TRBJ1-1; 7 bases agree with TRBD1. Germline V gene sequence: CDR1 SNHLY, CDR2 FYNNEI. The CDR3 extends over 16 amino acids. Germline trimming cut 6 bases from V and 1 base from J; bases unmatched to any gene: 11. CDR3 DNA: TGTGCCAGCAGCCCCGGGCGCAGGGGGGCGAACACTGAAGCTTTCTTT. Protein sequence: CASSPGRRGANTEAFF.

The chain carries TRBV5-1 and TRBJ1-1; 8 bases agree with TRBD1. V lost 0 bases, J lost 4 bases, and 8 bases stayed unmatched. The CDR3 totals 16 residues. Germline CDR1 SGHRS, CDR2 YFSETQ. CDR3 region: CASSLEAQGAGTEAFF. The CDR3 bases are TGCGCCAGCAGCTTGGAGGCTCAGGGGGCCGGCACTGAAGCTTTCTTT.

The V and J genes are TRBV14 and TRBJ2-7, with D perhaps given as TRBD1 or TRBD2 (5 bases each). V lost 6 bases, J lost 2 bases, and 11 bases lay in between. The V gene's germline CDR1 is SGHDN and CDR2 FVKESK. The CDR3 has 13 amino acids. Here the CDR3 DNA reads TGTGCCAGCAGTCCCCTGGGGGCCTACGAGCAGTACTTC. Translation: CASSPLGAYEQYF.

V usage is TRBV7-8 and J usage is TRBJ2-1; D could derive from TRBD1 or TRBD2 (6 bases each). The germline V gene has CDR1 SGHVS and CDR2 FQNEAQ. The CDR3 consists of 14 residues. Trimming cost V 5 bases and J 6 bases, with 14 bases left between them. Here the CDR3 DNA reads TGTGCCAGCAGCCCGGCCGGGGGCTCCAATGAGCAGTTCTTC. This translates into CASSPAGGSNEQFF.

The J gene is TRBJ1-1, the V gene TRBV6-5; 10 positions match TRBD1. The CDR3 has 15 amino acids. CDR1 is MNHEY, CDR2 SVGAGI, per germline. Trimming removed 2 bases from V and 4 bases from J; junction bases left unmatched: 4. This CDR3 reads CASSYGRTGGTEAFF. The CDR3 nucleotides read TGTGCCAGCAGTTACGGGAGGACAGGGGGCACTGAAGCTTTCTTT.

The CDR3 protein is CASSHAGTGFVNTEAFF. The DNA for the CDR3 is TGTGCCAGTAGTCACGCCGGGACAGGCTTTGTCAACACTGAAGCTTTCTTT. The chain joins TRBV19 to TRBJ1-1; 8 bases fit TRBD1. V lost 5 bases, J lost 2 bases, and 13 bases stayed unmatched. This CDR3 has 17 amino acids. From germline, CDR1 is LNHDA and CDR2 SQIVND (reference sequence).

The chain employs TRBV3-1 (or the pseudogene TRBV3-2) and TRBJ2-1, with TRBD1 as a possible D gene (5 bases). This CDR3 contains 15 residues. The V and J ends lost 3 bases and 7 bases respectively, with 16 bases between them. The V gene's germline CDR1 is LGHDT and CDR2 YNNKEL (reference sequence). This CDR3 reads CASSQSTSAGNEQFF. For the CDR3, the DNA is TGTGCCAGCAGCCAGTCGACGAGTGCAGGGAATGAGCAGTTCTTC.

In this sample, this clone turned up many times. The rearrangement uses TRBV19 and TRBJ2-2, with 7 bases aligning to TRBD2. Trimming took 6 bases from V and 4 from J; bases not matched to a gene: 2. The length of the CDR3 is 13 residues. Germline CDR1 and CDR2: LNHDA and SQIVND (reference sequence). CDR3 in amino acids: CASSRGVTGELFF. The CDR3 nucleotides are TGTGCCAGTAGCCGGGGGGTCACCGGGGAGCTGTTTTTT.

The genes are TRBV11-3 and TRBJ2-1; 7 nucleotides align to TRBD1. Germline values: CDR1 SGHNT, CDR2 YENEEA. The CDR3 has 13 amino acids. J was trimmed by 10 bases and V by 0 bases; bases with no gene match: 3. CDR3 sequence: CASSLDEGGEQFF. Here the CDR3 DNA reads TGTGCCAGCAGCTTAGACGAAGGGGGCGAGCAGTTCTTC.

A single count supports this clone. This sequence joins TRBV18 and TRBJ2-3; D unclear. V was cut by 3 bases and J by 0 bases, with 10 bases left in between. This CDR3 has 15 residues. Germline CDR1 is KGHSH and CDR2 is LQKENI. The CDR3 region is CASSPLASSTDTQYF. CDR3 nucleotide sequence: TGTGCCAGCTCACCCCTGGCCAGTAGCACAGATACGCAGTATTTT.

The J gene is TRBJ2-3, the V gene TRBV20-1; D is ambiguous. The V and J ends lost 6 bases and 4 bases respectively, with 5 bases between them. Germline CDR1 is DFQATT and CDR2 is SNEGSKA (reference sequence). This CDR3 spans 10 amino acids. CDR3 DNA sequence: TGCAGTGCCGGAGCAGATACGCAGTATTTT. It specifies CSAGADTQYF.

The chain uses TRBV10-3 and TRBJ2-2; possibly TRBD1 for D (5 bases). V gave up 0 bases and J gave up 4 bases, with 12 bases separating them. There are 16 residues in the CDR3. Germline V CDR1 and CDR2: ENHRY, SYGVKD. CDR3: CAISESLAGLTGELFF. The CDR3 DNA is TGTGCCATCAGTGAGTCGTTAGCAGGGCTCACCGGGGAGCTGTTTTTT.

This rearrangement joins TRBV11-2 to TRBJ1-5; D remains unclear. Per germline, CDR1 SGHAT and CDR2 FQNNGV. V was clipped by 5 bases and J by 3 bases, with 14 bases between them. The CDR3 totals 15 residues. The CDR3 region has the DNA TGTGCCAGCAGCACCTCCGCGGGGAACAATCAGCCCCAGCATTTT. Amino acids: CASSTSAGNNQPQHF. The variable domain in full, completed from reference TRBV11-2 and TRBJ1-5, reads EAGVAQSPRYKIIEKRQSVAFWCNPISGHATLYWYQQILGQGPKLLIQFQNNGVVDDSQLPKDRFSAERLKGVDSTLKIQPAKLEDSAVYLCASSTSAGNNQPQHFGDGTRLSIL.